Below, 25 T cell receptor beta chains from the same sample are listed, as sequenced in a study of vaccination and CD4 T cells after COVID-19 (dated by TCRdb to 2022 to 2024). The library came from PCR. TCRdb records Illumina iSeq 100 as the sequencer. DNA from cultured CD4+ T cells was subjected to TCR sequencing with the Oncomine TCR Beta short-read assay at the Johns Hopkins FTIC core. The QIAamp micro DNA kit was used to extract genomic DNA from the cultured CD4+ T cells. Using fastp trimming at Q25 and MiXCR clonotype assembly, TCRdb reanalyzed the public sequencing data and kept in-frame beta chains. One record per CDR3 amino acid sequence lists the most common genes and DNA. This sample lists roughly 10,000 distinct CDR3 sequences; less than 45% were detected once. About an eighth of the sample goes to the ten largest clones. Their specific antigens are unknown. According to the study, the label for this sample's treatment or condition signals: roughly 10-day PBMC culture with coronavirus spike peptide pools or control peptides (ViraFEST assay). CD4+ T cells from unexposed donors were collected before the COVID-19 pandemic (2011-2018).

Sequencing was done on a sample of CD4+ T cells from blood, cultured in vitro. All receptors come from a human donor in good health.

V and J are TRBV5-1 and TRBJ2-7; 9 bases are a match to TRBD1. Trimming took 0 bases from V and 4 from J; bases not matched to a gene: 5. CDR3 size: 15 residues. Per the germline V gene, CDR1 is SGHRS and CDR2 is YFSETQ. The CDR3 region is CASSLGGQGTYEQYF. CDR3 bases: TGCGCCAGCAGCTTGGGGGGACAGGGAACATACGAGCAGTACTTC.

This clonotype was detected only a few times. This rearrangement joins TRBV7-2 to TRBJ2-7; 7 nucleotides agree with TRBD1. Germline-derived CDR1 and CDR2 are SGHTA and FQGNSA. The V gene end was trimmed by 5 bases and the J gene end by 6 bases; junction bases not matched to a gene: 13. This CDR3 is 15 amino acids long. The CDR3 loop reads CASSVGGADLGEQYF. CDR3 DNA: TGTGCCAGCAGCGTAGGGGGCGCCGACCTAGGCGAGCAGTACTTC. Supplemented by reference TRBV7-2 and TRBJ2-7, the full variable domain reads GAGVSQSPSNKVTEKGKDVELRCDPISGHTALYWYRQSLGQGLEFLIYFQGNSAPDKSGLPSDRFSAERTGGSVSTLTIQRTQQEDSAVYLCASSVGGADLGEQYFGPGTRLTVT.

This clonotype was detected only a few times. The rearrangement joins TRBV20-1 to TRBJ2-2, with a weak D call TRBD2 (6 bases). The ends were cut back, 2 bases at V and 2 bases at J, with 15 bases in the middle. Germline-derived CDR1 and CDR2 are DFQATT and SNEGSKA (reference sequence). The CDR3 has 16 residues. CDR3 sequence: CSARPLGGSNTGELFF. CDR3 nucleotides: TGCAGTGCTAGACCGCTAGGAGGGAGTAACACCGGGGAGCTGTTTTTT.

The V and J genes are TRBV30 and TRBJ2-7; no clear D gene. Per the germline V gene, CDR1 is GTSNPN and CDR2 is SVGIG (reference sequence). Trimming removed 5 bases from V and 3 bases from J, with 14 bases in between. This CDR3 has 13 residues. This CDR3 is CAWYPRPGYEQYF. Written as DNA, the CDR3 is TGTGCCTGGTACCCCAGGCCAGGCTACGAGCAGTACTTC.

The J gene is TRBJ1-2, the V gene TRBV7-2, with a tentative D call TRBD1 (5 bases). The CDR3 contains 16 residues. The germline V and J ends were trimmed by 5 bases and 1 base, with 17 bases remaining between them. Germline loops: CDR1 SGHTA, CDR2 FQGNSA. CDR3 coding DNA: TGTGCCAGCAGCGCCAGACAGCCTAGAAGTAACTATGGCTACACCTTC. The encoded protein is CASSARQPRSNYGYTF.

The chain is built from TRBV6-5 and TRBJ1-5; D is ambiguous. Between the trimmed V and J ends, which lost 0 bases and 9 bases, there was a span of 9 bases. The germline gives CDR1 MNHEY, CDR2 SVGAGI. This CDR3 contains 13 residues. CDR3 DNA sequence: TGTGCCAGCAGTTACTCGCCGGGGTGGCCCCAGCATTTT. Translated: CASSYSPGWPQHF.

This sequence joins TRBV7-9 and TRBJ2-7; D not certain. Germline loops: CDR1 SEHNR, CDR2 FQNEAQ (reference sequence). V was shortened by 1 base and J by 0 bases, with 7 bases between the two germline ends. There are 14 residues in the CDR3. CDR3 nucleotides: TGTGCCAGCAGCTTAGGAGCAAACTCCTACGAGCAGTACTTC. Amino acids: CASSLGANSYEQYF.

In this sample, this clonotype turned up a few times. The chain couples TRBV28 to TRBJ1-1; D ambiguous. Germline CDR1 MDHEN, CDR2 SYDVKM. The CDR3 has 11 amino acids. V lost 5 bases, J lost 7 bases, and 8 bases lay in between. CDR3 loop: CASSNTLEAFF. The CDR3 bases are TGTGCCAGCAGTAACACGCTTGAAGCTTTCTTT.

The rearrangement links TRBV11-2 to TRBJ2-5; the D is unclear. CDR1 and CDR2 (germline): SGHAT, FQNNGV. Trimming left V 0 bases short and J 6 bases short, with 8 bases between. The CDR3 covers 13 residues. In DNA, the CDR3 is TGTGCCAGCAGCTTAGAGTTCAGGAAGACCCAGTACTTC. Protein sequence: CASSLEFRKTQYF.

This clonotype was detected a few times. The CDR3 region is CASSILDRFYGYTF. The DNA for the CDR3 is TGTGCCAGTAGTATCTTGGACAGGTTCTATGGCTACACCTTC. V is TRBV19 and J is TRBJ1-2; 7 nucleotides agree with TRBD1. V shed 3 bases, J shed 4 bases, and the junction held 5 bases outside the gene matches. The V gene's germline CDR1 is LNHDA and CDR2 SQIVND (reference sequence). There are 14 residues in the CDR3.

The J gene is TRBJ2-3, the V gene TRBV7-2; no definite D call. Germline assignment: CDR1 SGHTA and CDR2 FQGNSA. The CDR3 sequence is 11 residues long. The ends were cut back, 3 bases at V and 2 bases at J, with 0 bases in the middle. The CDR3 coding sequence is TGTGCCAGCAGCTTCACAGATACGCAGTATTTT. Translated: CASSFTDTQYF.

This clonotype has only a few counts. V gene TRBV6-1 combines with J gene TRBJ1-5; D is possibly TRBD1 (5 bases). This CDR3 has 15 amino acids. V was clipped by 6 bases and J by 1 base, with 13 bases between them. Germline lookup yields CDR1 MNHNS and CDR2 SASEGT. CDR3 sequence: CASSVTGGSNQPQHF. The CDR3 nucleotides are TGTGCCAGCAGCGTAACAGGAGGAAGCAATCAGCCCCAGCATTTT.

The rearrangement links TRBV11-3 to TRBJ2-3, with D unresolved. The ends were cut back, 0 bases at V and 2 bases at J, with 3 bases in the middle. Germline V gene lookup returns CDR1 SGHNT and CDR2 YENEEA. This CDR3 has 13 amino acids. Written as DNA, the CDR3 is TGTGCCAGCAGCTTAGAATACACAGATACGCAGTATTTT. Its protein is CASSLEYTDTQYF.

V gene TRBV5-1 combines with J gene TRBJ2-5; possible D gene TRBD2, 6 bases. CDR3 size: 16 residues. Per the germline V gene, CDR1 is SGHRS and CDR2 is YFSETQ. Deletions cut 2 bases from V and 5 bases from J, with 19 bases between. CDR3 loop: CASSFGGSRIGETQYF. CDR3 sequence (DNA): TGCGCCAGCAGCTTTGGAGGGAGTCGTATTGGGGAGACCCAGTACTTC.

V usage is TRBV6-1 and J usage is TRBJ2-5; D remains unclear. With 4 bases removed from V and 7 bases from J, the gap between germline ends came to 7 bases. From germline, CDR1 is MNHNS and CDR2 SASEGT. This CDR3 contains 11 residues. The CDR3 region has the DNA TGTGCCAGCAGTGCCCCCGGGACCCAGTACTTC. As protein: CASSAPGTQYF.

About this clonotype itself: The junction shows a germline mismatch at one end, possibly a read error. This chain joins TRBV7-3 and TRBJ1-6; D is ambiguous. The CDR3 runs to 14 residues. In germline, CDR1 is SGHTA, CDR2 FQGTGA. CDR3 DNA sequence: TGTGTCAGCAGCCGGGATATGCGGGGTTCACCCCTCCACTTT. It is translated as CVSSRDMRGSPLHF.

V gene TRBV5-1 combines with J gene TRBJ1-2; D is possibly TRBD1 (6 bases). The germline gives CDR1 SGHRS, CDR2 YFSETQ. The germline V and J ends were trimmed by 10 bases and 4 bases, with 14 bases remaining between them. This CDR3 has 12 amino acids. The CDR3 bases are TGCGCCTCCAGGACAGACTCCTATGGCTACACCTTC. Translated: CASRTDSYGYTF.

This clonotype is medium-sized (0.01 to 0.1%) by share. This chain joins TRBV28 and TRBJ1-6, with D unclear. V was clipped by 7 bases and J by 5 bases, with 9 bases between them. The CDR3 spans 13 residues. From germline, CDR1 is MDHEN and CDR2 SYDVKM. The CDR3: CASKSQHNSPLHF. DNA for the CDR3: TGTGCCAGCAAAAGCCAGCATAATTCACCCCTCCACTTT.

The rearrangement links TRBV9 to TRBJ1-2; maybe TRBD1 (5 bases). Germline loops: CDR1 SGDLS, CDR2 YYNGEE. V was shortened by 3 bases and J by 2 bases, with 14 bases between the two germline ends. This CDR3 is built from 15 residues. The CDR3 is CASSAQGQGNYGYTF. CDR3 sequence (DNA): TGTGCCAGCAGCGCTCAGGGCCAGGGCAACTATGGCTACACCTTC.

This rearrangement joins TRBV20-1 to TRBJ2-5; D is unresolved. The ends were cut back, 5 bases at V and 5 bases at J, with 15 bases in the middle. Germline V gives CDR1 DFQATT, CDR2 SNEGSKA (reference sequence). The CDR3 runs 13 residues. This CDR3 reads CSAFFGPQETQYF. Written as DNA, the CDR3 is TGCAGTGCTTTCTTCGGGCCCCAGGAGACCCAGTACTTC.

The rearrangement links TRBV30 to TRBJ2-7, with 7 bases fitting TRBD2. In germline, CDR1 is GTSNPN, CDR2 SVGIG (reference sequence). The V and J ends lost 5 bases and 7 bases, in that order; junction bases with no gene match: 2. This CDR3 is 10 amino acids long. The CDR3: CAWGREEQYF. The CDR3 nucleotides are TGTGCCTGGGGGAGGGAAGAGCAGTACTTC. The whole variable domain, filled in from reference TRBV30 and TRBJ2-7, reads SQTIHQWPATLVQPVGSPLSLECTVEGTSNPNLYWYRQAAGRGLQLLFYSVGIGQISSEVPQNLSASRPQDRQFILSSKKLLLSDSGFYLCAWGREEQYFGPGTRLTVT.

This clonotype came up a few times. The chain links TRBV7-2 to TRBJ2-7; TRBD2 matches at 9 bases. The J segment lost 2 bases and the V segment lost 4 bases, leaving 3 bases of the junction unmatched. From germline, CDR1 is SGHTA and CDR2 FQGNSA. The CDR3 runs 14 residues. The CDR3 loop is CASSSLAGTYEQYF. CDR3 nucleotides: TGTGCCAGCAGCTCTCTAGCGGGAACCTACGAGCAGTACTTC.

A few counts support this clonotype. The chain has TRBV27 and TRBJ2-5; 7 bases match TRBD1. The trim removed 8 bases at V and 5 bases at J, leaving 8 bases unmatched. The CDR3 consists of 13 residues. Germline V gene data show CDR1 as MNHEY and CDR2 as SMNVEV (reference sequence). CDR3 region: CASSTRGLETQYF. CDR3 sequence (DNA): TGTGCCAGCTCTACTAGGGGGCTTGAGACCCAGTACTTC.

This clonotype has only a few counts. The V gene is TRBV15, the J gene TRBJ1-5, with TRBD1 matching 7 bases. Trimming took 2 bases from V and 9 from J; bases not matched to a gene: 10. The CDR3 length is 15 residues. The germline CDR1 and CDR2 sequences are LNHNV and YYDKDF (reference sequence). The CDR3 DNA is TGTGCCACCAGCAGACGCACAGGGGACTTGGGGCCCCAGCATTTT. Its protein is CATSRRTGDLGPQHF.

This clonotype was observed a few times. The chain combines TRBV7-2 with TRBJ2-7; the D is unclear. Trimming shortened V by 5 bases and J by 5 bases, and 13 bases separated the two germline ends. Germline lookup yields CDR1 SGHTA and CDR2 FQGNSA. The CDR3 spans 13 residues. Written as DNA, the CDR3 is TGTGCCAGCAGCCCCGGAAGCACCAACGAGCAGTACTTC. Translation gives CASSPGSTNEQYF.